This TCR beta chain comes out of a study of cytomegalovirus exposure and HLA in healthy donors. Study summary: An analysis done earlier identified about 120 million unique TCR beta sequences from about 179 million T cells.

In regard to this clone: Its cognate antigen is unknown.

Regarding donors, all were healthy bone marrow donors. Study outcomes and limitations: An observed cluster of highly shared sequence variants was recorded as a likely sequencing artifact.

Germline loops: CDR1 LNHDA, CDR2 SQIVND (reference sequence). This CDR3 region has 15 residues. With 3 bases removed from V and 7 bases from J, the gap between germline ends came to 13 bases. With 60 Vbeta and 13 Jbeta primers, the PCR was carried out. TCRdb's table, derived via immunoSEQ multiplex PCR, lists solely in-frame clones and lacks some. Of 100,000 to 150,000 clones listed, around three quarters are singletons. The source material was PBMCs. The sequence derives from a man under 40 in good health and CMV-seropositive. The chain has TRBV19 and TRBJ1-6; D is perhaps TRBD1 (6 bases). CDR3 DNA: TGTGCCAGTAGTATGTTGGGGGCCTCCAATTCACCCCTCCACTTT. This sequence encodes CASSMLGASNSPLHF. Combining the CDR3 with reference TRBV19 and TRBJ1-6 gives the whole variable domain DGGITQSPKYLFRKEGQNVTLSCEQNLNHDAMYWYRQDPGQGLRLIYYSQIVNDFQKGDIAEGYSVSREKKESFPLTVTSAQKNPTAFYLCASSMLGASNSPLHFGNGTRLTVT.